This entry describes one T cell receptor (beta chain). As to time point: pre-treatment sample, taken before nivolumab and TIL therapy. The record originates from a study of TIL therapy for anti-PD-1-resistant metastatic lung cancer. Study summary: Patients then received nivolumab; progressors got lymphodepletion, TIL and IL-2. Median patient age was about 50, ranging roughly 38-75 years. Most patients had lung adenocarcinoma; a few tumors were EGFR-mutant, two ALK-rearranged; half smoked currently or formerly. By whole-exome sequencing, median non-synonymous tumor mutation burden was approximately 1.6 mutations per megabase.

Germline CDR1 LGHNA, CDR2 YNFKEQ. The CDR3 consists of 12 residues. The germline V and J ends were trimmed by 1 base and 8 bases, with 6 bases remaining between them. The libraries were made with immunoSEQ v3. Using immunoSEQ multiplex PCR, the repertoire was profiled, and TCRdb retains in-frame clones only, with some absent. The sample yields under 55,000 clones, 70% to 80% seen once. The origin of this receptor is a woman aged 30 to 85 with non-small cell lung cancer. This sequence joins TRBV4-2 and TRBJ2-1; no reliable D call. The input for sequencing was blood, taken at baseline. As DNA, the CDR3 is TGTGCCAGCAGCCAAGCGGGCGATGAGCAGTTCTTC. Encoded protein: CASSQAGDEQFF.